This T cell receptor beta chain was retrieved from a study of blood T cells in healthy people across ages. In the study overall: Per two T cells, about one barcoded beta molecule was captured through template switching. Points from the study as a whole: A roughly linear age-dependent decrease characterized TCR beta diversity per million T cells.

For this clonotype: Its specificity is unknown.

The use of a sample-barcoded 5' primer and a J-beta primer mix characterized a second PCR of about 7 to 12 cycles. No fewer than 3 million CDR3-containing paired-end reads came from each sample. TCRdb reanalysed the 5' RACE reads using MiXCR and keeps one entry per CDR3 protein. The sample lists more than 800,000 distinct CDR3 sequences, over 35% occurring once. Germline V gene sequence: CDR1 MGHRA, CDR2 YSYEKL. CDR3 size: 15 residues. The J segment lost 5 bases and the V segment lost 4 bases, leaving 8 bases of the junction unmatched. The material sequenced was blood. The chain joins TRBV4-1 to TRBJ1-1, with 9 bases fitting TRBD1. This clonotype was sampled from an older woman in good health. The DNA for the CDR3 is TGCGCCAGCAGCCGAGCAACAGGGGGCTTGACTGAAGCTTTCTTT. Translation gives CASSRATGGLTEAFF.